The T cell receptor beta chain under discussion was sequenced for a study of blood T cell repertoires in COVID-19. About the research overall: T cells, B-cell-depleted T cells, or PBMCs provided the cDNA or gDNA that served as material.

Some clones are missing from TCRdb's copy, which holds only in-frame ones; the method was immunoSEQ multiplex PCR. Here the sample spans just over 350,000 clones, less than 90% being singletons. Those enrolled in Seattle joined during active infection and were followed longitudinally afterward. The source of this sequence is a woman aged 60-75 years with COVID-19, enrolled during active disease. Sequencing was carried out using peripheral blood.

This chain's CDR3 is CASSYSVQPYEKLFF. The CDR3 region has the DNA TGTGCCAGCAGTTACAGCGTTCAACCCTACGAAAAACTGTTTTTT. This chain uses TRBV6-5 with TRBJ1-4; no clear D gene. Looked up from germline, CDR1 is MNHEY and CDR2 is SVGAGI. This CDR3 has 15 amino acids. Trimming removed 2 bases from V and 8 bases from J, with 15 bases in between.